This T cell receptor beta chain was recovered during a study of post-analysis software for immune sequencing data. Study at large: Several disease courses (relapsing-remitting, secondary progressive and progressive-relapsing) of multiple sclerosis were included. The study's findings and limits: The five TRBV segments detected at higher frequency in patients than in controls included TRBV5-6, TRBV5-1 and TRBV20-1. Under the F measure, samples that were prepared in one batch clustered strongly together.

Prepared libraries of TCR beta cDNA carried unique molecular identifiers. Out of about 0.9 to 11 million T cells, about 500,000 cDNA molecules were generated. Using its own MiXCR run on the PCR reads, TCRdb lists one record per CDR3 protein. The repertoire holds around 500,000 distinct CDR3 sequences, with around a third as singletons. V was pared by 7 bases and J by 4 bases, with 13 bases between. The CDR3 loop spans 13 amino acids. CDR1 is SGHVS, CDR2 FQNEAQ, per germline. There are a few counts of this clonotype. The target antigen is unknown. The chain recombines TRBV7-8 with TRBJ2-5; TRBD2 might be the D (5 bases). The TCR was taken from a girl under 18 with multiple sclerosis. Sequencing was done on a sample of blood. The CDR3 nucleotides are TGTGCCAGCACCCCTGTTCGGGGAGAGACCCAGTACTTC. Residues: CASTPVRGETQYF.